This T cell receptor beta chain was retrieved from a study of spatial heterogeneity in lung cancer. Study-level background: Each time, sequencing found more beta-chain sequences than alpha-chain sequences.

Indicated time point: sample taken at primary tumor resection. Whole RNA from tumor, nontumor lung or frozen PBMC was sequenced unsorted. Losses at the gene ends were 4 bases for V and 0 bases for J; bases not matched to a gene: 5. This CDR3 has 15 amino acids. The germline CDR1 and CDR2 sequences are LGHNA and YSLEER. Regarding this clonotype: The antigen remains unidentified.

Overall study findings and caveats: Ubiquitous and regional nonsynonymous mutation counts were tracked by ubiquitous and regional expanded TCR counts, respectively. How many expanded intratumoral alpha and beta TCRs were present tracked the tumor mutation count, which was a count of nonsynonymous mutations.

TCR cDNA molecules were tagged individually, and each one carried a unique molecular identifier. In TCRdb, the 5' RACE reads were re-called with MiXCR into one record per CDR3 protein. The data show 3,300 or so distinct CDR3 sequences, roughly 15% seen once. The clonotype was recovered from a male donor with early-stage non-small cell lung cancer. The chain links TRBV4-3 to TRBJ2-7; 8 positions match TRBD1. Sequencing was performed on lung tumor tissue, taken at surgery. The chain's CDR3 is CASSRTGTGSYEQYF. For the CDR3, the DNA is TGCGCCAGCAGCCGTACCGGGACAGGCTCCTACGAGCAGTACTTC.